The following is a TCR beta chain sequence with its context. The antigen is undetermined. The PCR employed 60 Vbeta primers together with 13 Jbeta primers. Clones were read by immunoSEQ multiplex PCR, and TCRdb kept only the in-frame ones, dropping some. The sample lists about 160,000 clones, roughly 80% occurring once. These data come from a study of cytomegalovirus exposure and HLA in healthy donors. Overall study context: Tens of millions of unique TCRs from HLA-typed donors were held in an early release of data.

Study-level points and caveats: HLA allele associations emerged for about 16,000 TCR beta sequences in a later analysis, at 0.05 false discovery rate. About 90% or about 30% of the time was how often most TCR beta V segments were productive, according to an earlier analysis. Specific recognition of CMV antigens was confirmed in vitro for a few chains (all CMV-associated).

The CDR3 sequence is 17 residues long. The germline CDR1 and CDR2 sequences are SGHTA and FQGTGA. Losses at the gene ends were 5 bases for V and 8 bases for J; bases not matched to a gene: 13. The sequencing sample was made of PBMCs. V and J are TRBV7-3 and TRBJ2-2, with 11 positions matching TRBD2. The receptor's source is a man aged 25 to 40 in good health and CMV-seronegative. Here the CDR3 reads CASSAGPGLAVLGELFF. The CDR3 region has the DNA TGTGCCAGCAGCGCGGGGCCGGGACTAGCGGTTTTAGGGGAGCTGTTTTTT.